The present TCR beta chain was sequenced within a study of blood T cell repertoires in COVID-19. As for the study in general: Whether acute or convalescent, the COVID-19 samples came from the United States, Italy and Spain.

Original processing notes: Amplification of reference gene primers was used by the study to estimate nucleated cell counts. Sequencing was performed with immunoSEQ multiplex PCR; in TCRdb, only in-frame clones are kept and a portion is missing. Clone size and the V and J calls come from that table; the DNA yielded D and trimming. Here the sample spans about 270,000 clones, 85% to 90% being singletons. A remark on this clone: An end of the junction does not agree with germline; a read error may underlie this.

This CDR3 comprises 12 residues. Those who participated ranged in age from roughly 18 to 90 years and resided in 20 to 30 US areas. Source material: PBMCs or T cells enriched from blood (not recorded which). The sequence derives from a woman in her 30s with acute COVID-19. The V gene is TRBV12-3 or TRBV12-4, the J gene TRBJ2-7; the match to TRBD2 covers 10 bases. CDR3 sequence (DNA): TGTGCCAGCACTTTAGCGGGAGGCGAGCAGTACTTC. Translated: CASTLAGGEQYF.